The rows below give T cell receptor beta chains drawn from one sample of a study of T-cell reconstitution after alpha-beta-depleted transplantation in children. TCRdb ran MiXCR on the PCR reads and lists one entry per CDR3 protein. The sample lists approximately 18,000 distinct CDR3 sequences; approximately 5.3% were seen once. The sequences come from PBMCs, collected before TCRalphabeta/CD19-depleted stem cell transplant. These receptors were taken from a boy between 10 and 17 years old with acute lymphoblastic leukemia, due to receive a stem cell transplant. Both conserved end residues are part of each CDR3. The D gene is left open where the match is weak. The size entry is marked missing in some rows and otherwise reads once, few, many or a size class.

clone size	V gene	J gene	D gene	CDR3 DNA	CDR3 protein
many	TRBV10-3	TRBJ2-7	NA	TGTGCCATCAGTGGACTTTTCGACCCCGCCTACGAGCAGTACTTC	CAISGLFDPAYEQYF
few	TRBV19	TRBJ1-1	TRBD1	TGTGCCAGTAGAACACAGGGGGCCTACTCTGAAGCTTTCTTT	CASRTQGAYSEAFF
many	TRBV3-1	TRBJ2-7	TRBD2	TGTGCCAGCAGCCAGTCGGGCCTGAGGACTAGCGGGGGAATCCACTACGAGCAGTACTTC	CASSQSGLRTSGGIHYEQYF
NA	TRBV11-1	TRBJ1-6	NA	TGTGCCTGCAGCTTAGCAGGACTCTATAATTCACCCCTCCACTTT	CACSLAGLYNSPLHF
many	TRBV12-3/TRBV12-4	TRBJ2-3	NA	TGTGCCAGCAGACTCCAGACGGGGAGCACAGATACGCAGTATTTT	CASRLQTGSTDTQYF
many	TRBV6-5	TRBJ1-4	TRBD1	TGTGCCAGCAGAATCAGGGGGACTAATGAAAAACTGTTTTTT	CASRIRGTNEKLFF
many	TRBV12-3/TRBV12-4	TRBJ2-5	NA	TGTGCCAGCAGCCCCCACGGGGAGACCCAGTACTTC	CASSPHGETQYF
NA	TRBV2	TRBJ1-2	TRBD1	TGTGCCAGCAGGGATAAAGAGGGGGCCTCTGGCTACACCTTC	CASRDKEGASGYTF
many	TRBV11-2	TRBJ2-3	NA	TGTGCCAGCAGCTTAAGGCGCGGGAGCACAGATACGCAGTATTTT	CASSLRRGSTDTQYF
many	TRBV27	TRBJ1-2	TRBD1	TGTGCCAGCAGTTTAACCCTTGGACAGGCTACGAACTATGGCTACACCTTC	CASSLTLGQATNYGYTF
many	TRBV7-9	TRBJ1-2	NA	TGTGCCAGCAGCTTAGCGTACGTGACAGGCGAATATGGCTACACCTTC	CASSLAYVTGEYGYTF
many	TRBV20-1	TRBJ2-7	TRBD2	TGCAGTGCTAGGGGACTAGCGGGAGACGAGCAGTACTTC	CSARGLAGDEQYF
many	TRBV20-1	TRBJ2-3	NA	TGCAGTGCAATGACCAGGGCTAGGGCAGATACGCAGTATTTT	CSAMTRARADTQYF
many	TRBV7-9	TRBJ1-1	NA	TGTGCCAGCAGCTTAGAAGGGGACCGCCCAAGGGAGACTGAAGCTTTCTTT	CASSLEGDRPRETEAFF
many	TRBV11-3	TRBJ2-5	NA	TGTGCCAGCAGCTTAGGTGATTCCGGCGGATTCGCCAGTGAGACCCAGTACTTC	CASSLGDSGGFASETQYF
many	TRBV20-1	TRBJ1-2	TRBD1	TGCAGTGCTAGGATATTACAGGGGGCAAGGGGCTACACCTTC	CSARILQGARGYTF
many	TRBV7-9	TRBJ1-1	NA	TGTGCCAGGCACAGGGCGGGCACTGAAGCTTTCTTT	CARHRAGTEAFF
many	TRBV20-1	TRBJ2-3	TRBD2	TGCAGTGCTAGAGATGCTAGCGGGATGTCGACAAGCACAGATACGCAGTATTTT	CSARDASGMSTSTDTQYF
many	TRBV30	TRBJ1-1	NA	TGTGCCTGGGATGCCGGACCTGAAGCTTTCTTT	CAWDAGPEAFF
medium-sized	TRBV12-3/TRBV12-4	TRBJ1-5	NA	TGTGCCAGCAGTTTCGAAAGCAATCAGCCCCAGCATTTT	CASSFESNQPQHF
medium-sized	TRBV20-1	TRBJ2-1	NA	TGCAGTGCCCCGATTTTGCCCCCTTTGAATGAGCAGTTCTTC	CSAPILPPLNEQFF
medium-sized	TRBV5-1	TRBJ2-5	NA	TGCGCCAGCAGCTTGTACGGCGGAGAAGAGACCCAGTACTTC	CASSLYGGEETQYF
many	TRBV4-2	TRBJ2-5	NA	TGTGCCAGCAGCCACCGGACAGAAGAGACCCAGTACTTC	CASSHRTEETQYF
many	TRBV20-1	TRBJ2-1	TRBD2	TGCAGTGCTAGAGTGGGCGGGGGTGCGGCGGAGCAGTTCTTC	CSARVGGGAAEQFF
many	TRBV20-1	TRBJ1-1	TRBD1	TGCAGTGCTAGAGAAGGGCGGACAGGGGGCACTGAAGCTTTCTTT	CSAREGRTGGTEAFF
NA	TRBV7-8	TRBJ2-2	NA	TGTGCCAGCAGCCCTGGACAGATCTGCGGGGAGCTGTTTTTT	CASSPGQICGELFF
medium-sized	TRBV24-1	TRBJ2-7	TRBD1	TGTGCCACCAGTGATACACGACAGGGGCTCCTCTACGAGCAGTACTTC	CATSDTRQGLLYEQYF
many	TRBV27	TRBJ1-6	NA	TGTGCCAGCAGTCCGGTTAGGAGCTCCTATAATTCACCCCTCCACTTT	CASSPVRSSYNSPLHF
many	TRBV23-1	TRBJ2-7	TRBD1	TGCGCCAGCTCCCAACCGGGACAGCTATTCTACGAGCAGTACTTC	CASSQPGQLFYEQYF
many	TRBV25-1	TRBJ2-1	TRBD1	TGTGCCAGCAGTGAATCTAAACCGGGACAGACTTTCTACAATGAGCAGTTCTTC	CASSESKPGQTFYNEQFF